This T cell receptor beta chain is drawn from a study of T cell responses to AZD1222 COVID-19 vaccine. Clones were read by immunoSEQ multiplex PCR, and TCRdb kept only the in-frame ones, dropping some. Here the sample spans 110,000 or so clones, about 86% being singletons. The CDR3 totals 13 residues. V lost 4 bases to trimming and J lost 11 bases, with 12 bases between them. Germline CDR1 and CDR2: SGHTA and FQGNSA. Study conclusions and caveats: Unmutated variant regions reportedly attract nearly half of all spike-specific TCRs. Clonal diversity may have been underestimated, and the donors were mostly white British, with more females than males.

Comment on this clone: Its antigen is not identified.

The material sequenced was peripheral blood, taken on day 0 of AZD1222 vaccination. This sequence joins TRBV7-2 and TRBJ1-6; D might be TRBD1 (5 bases). The origin of this receptor is an adult in good health. CDR3 residues: CASSSGGGTPLHF. CDR3 sequence (DNA): TGTGCCAGCAGCTCGGGGGGAGGGACACCCCTCCACTTT.